This note documents a single T cell receptor (beta chain) sequence. The ends were cut back, 3 bases at V and 7 bases at J, with 16 bases in the middle. The CDR3 runs to 15 residues. Germline CDR1 SGHDT, CDR2 YYEEEE. The sample comes from a study of T cells in Graves' hyperthyroidism and ophthalmopathy. Researchers amplified the TCR beta CDR3 regions from RNA transcripts. The TCR CDR3 first-round RT-PCR relied on the HTBI primer set. TCRdb ran MiXCR on the multiplex PCR reads and lists one entry per CDR3 protein. The sample lists a few hundred thousand distinct CDR3 sequences, roughly an eighth occurring once. The PBMCs were sourced from fresh peripheral blood (about 10 ml).

The rearrangement joins TRBV5-6 to TRBJ2-2; tentatively, D is TRBD1 (5 bases). The sequenced sample was blood. The origin of this receptor is a middle-aged woman with Graves' ophthalmopathy. The CDR3 DNA is TGTGCCAGCAGCTCCAGGGTCATGGGTATCGGGGAGCTGTTTTTT. This translates into CASSSRVMGIGELFF.